A selection of T cell receptor beta chains follows, all from one sample in a study of T cell repertoires and Cas9 in healthy adults. Clones were read by immunoSEQ multiplex PCR, and TCRdb kept only the in-frame ones, dropping some. The table records roughly 14,000 clones, roughly nine tenths of them present only once. The sequencing sample was made of Tregs (CD4+, CD25+, CD127-, CD137-, CD154-) from PBMCs; culture status not recorded. The receptor set was obtained from a human donor in good health. Each CDR3 is given with its conserved first and last residue. A D gene is named only where the DNA matches it firmly.

D: TRBD1; V: TRBV27; J: TRBJ2-1; CDR3: CASSSFGTGVYNEQFF; DNA: TGTGCCAGCAGTTCCTTTGGGACAGGGGTCTACAATGAGCAGTTCTTC
D: .; V: TRBV7-9; J: TRBJ1-4; CDR3: CASSLAGSEKLFF; DNA: TGTGCCAGCAGCTTAGCAGGGTCTGAAAAACTGTTTTTT
D: .; V: TRBV11-2; J: TRBJ1-2; CDR3: CASSRLGVPKGYTF; DNA: TGTGCCAGCAGTCGGCTGGGGGTCCCTAAGGGCTACACCTTC
D: TRBD2; V: TRBV4-3; J: TRBJ2-3; CDR3: CASSQGVGGSSPDTQYF; DNA: TGCGCCAGCAGCCAAGGGGTTGGCGGGAGTTCGCCAGATACGCAGTATTTT
D: .; V: TRBV18; J: TRBJ2-5; CDR3: CASSLNGQLQETQYF; DNA: TGTGCCAGCTCACTTAACGGACAGTTACAAGAGACCCAGTACTTC
D: .; V: TRBV6-6; J: TRBJ1-2; CDR3: CASSYSDKGGYTF; DNA: TGTGCCAGCAGTTACTCGGACAAGGGCGGCTACACCTTC
D: TRBD1; V: TRBV5-5; J: TRBJ2-7; CDR3: CASSHRGHEQYF; DNA: TGTGCCAGCAGTCACAGGGGCCACGAGCAGTACTTC
D: TRBD2; V: TRBV28; J: TRBJ2-1; CDR3: CASSQRGTSNYNEQFF; DNA: TGTGCCAGCAGTCAAAGGGGGACTAGTAACTACAATGAGCAGTTCTTC
D: TRBD2; V: TRBV7-8; J: TRBJ2-1; CDR3: CASSRVLAGGYGEQFF; DNA: TGTGCCAGCAGCCGGGTCCTAGCGGGAGGATACGGTGAGCAGTTCTTC
D: TRBD2; V: TRBV27; J: TRBJ2-2; CDR3: CASSLTPGLADMRINTGELFF; DNA: TGTGCCAGCAGTTTAACCCCGGGACTAGCGGACATGCGAATCAACACCGGGGAGCTGTTTTTT